At least ten counts were recorded for the clone carrying this T cell receptor (beta chain). Its antigen is undetermined. There were TCR beta CDR3 regions amplified from RNA transcripts. In the first-round RT-PCR of the TCR CDR3, the HTBI primer set was used. TCRdb itself ran the multiplex PCR reads through MiXCR, one entry per CDR3 protein. The data contain some 360,000 distinct CDR3 sequences, around 18% of them seen just once; the ten biggest clones take up about 16%. This specimen belongs to a study of T cells in Graves' hyperthyroidism and ophthalmopathy. General study findings and limits: Ophthalmopathy could be told apart from stable hyperthyroidism with a 13 V-J model. The majority of expanded thyroid clonotypes above 0.001 also appeared in blood.

This CDR3 is built from 18 residues. Per the germline V gene, CDR1 is LGHDT and CDR2 is YNNKEL (reference sequence). Trimming cost V 2 bases and J 2 bases; bases outside gene matches: 12. This chain links TRBV3-1 with TRBJ2-7; TRBD1 aligns across 10 bases. The sequencing input was blood. The receptor's source is a woman in her 40s with Graves' ophthalmopathy. As DNA, the CDR3 is TGTGCCAGCAGCCAAAGAAGGAAATTCGGGACAGGGGCCTACGAGCAGTACTTC. Translating it yields CASSQRRKFGTGAYEQYF.